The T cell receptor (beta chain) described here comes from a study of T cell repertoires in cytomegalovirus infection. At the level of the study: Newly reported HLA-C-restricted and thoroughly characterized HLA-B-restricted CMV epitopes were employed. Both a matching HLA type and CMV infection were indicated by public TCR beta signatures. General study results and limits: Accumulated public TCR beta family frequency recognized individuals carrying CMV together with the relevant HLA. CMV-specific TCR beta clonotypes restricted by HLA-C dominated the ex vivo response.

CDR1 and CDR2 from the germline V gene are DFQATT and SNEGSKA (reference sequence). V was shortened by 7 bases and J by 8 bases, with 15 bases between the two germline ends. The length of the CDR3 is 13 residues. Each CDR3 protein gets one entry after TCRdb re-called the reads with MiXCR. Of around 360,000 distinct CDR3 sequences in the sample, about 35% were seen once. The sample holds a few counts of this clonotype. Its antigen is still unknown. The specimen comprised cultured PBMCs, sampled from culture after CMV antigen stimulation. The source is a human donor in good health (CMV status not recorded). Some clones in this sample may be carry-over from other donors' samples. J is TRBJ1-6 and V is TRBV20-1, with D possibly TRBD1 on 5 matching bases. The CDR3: CSGWDGKHSPLHF. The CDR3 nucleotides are TGCAGTGGCTGGGACGGAAAGCATTCACCCCTCCACTTT.